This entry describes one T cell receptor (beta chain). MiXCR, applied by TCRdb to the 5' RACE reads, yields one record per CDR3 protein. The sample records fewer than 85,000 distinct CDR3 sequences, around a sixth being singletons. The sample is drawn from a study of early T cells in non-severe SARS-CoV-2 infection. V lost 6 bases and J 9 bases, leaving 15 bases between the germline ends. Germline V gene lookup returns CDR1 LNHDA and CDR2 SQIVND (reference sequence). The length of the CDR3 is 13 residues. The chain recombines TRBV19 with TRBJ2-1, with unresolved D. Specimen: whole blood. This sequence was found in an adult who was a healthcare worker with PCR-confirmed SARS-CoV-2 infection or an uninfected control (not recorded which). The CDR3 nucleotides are TGTGCCAGTAGCCATGCGGCATTAAGTGAGCAGTTCTTC. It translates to CASSHAALSEQFF.